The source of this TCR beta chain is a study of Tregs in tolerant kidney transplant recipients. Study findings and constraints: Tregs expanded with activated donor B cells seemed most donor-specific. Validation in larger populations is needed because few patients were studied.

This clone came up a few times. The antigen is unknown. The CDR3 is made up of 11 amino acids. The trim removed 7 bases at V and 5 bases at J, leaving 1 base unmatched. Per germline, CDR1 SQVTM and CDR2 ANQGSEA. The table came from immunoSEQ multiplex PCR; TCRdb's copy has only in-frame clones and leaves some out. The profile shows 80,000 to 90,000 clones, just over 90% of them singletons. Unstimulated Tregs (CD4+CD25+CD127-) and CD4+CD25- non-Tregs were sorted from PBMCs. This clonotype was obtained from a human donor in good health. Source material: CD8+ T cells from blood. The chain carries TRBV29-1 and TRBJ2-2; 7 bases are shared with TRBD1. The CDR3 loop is CSGQGTGELFF. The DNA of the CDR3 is TGCAGCGGACAGGGTACCGGGGAGCTGTTTTTT.